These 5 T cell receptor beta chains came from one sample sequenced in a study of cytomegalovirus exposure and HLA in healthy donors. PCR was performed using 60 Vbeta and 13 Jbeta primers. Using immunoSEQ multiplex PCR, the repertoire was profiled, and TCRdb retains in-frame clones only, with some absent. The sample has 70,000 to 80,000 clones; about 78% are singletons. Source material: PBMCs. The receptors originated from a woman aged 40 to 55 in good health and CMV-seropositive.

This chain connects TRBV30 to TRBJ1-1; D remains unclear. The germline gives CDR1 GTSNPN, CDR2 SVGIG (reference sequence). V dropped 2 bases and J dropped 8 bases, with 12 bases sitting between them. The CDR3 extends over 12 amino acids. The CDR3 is CAWSILGLEAFF. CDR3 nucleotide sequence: TGTGCCTGGAGTATACTAGGCCTGGAAGCTTTCTTT.

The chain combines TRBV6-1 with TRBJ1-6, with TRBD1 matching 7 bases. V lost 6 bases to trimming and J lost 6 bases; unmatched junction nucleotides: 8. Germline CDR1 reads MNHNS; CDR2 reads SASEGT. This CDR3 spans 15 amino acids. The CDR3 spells CASRGTDLGNSPLHF. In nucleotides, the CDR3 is TGTGCCAGCAGGGGGACAGACCTGGGTAATTCACCCCTCCACTTT.

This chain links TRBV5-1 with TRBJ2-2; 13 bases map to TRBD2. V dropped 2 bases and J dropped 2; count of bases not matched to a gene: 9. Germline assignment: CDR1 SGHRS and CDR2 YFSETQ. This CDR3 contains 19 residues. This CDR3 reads CASSFPQGLAGPNTGELFF. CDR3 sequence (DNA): TGCGCCAGCAGCTTCCCGCAGGGACTAGCGGGGCCTAACACCGGGGAGCTGTTTTTT.

CDR3 nucleotides: TGTGCCAGCAGTTTGGGGGCAGTCAATCAGCCCCAGCATTTT. Translation: CASSLGAVNQPQHF. This chain joins TRBV28 and TRBJ1-5; D may be TRBD1 (6 bases). The CDR3 has 14 residues. Trimming took off 3 bases at V and 3 bases at J, with 9 bases between the two ends. The germline V gene encodes CDR1 MDHEN and CDR2 SYDVKM.

The CDR3 loop is CASSRQGPTSYGYTF. The CDR3 DNA is TGTGCCAGCAGTCGACAGGGGCCGACCTCCTATGGCTACACCTTC. The chain carries TRBV6-5 and TRBJ1-2; 8 bases are a match to TRBD1. V trimming: 5 bases; J trimming: 4 bases; junction bases outside the gene matches: 9. CDR1 is MNHEY and CDR2 is SVGAGI in the germline V gene. CDR3 size: 15 residues.